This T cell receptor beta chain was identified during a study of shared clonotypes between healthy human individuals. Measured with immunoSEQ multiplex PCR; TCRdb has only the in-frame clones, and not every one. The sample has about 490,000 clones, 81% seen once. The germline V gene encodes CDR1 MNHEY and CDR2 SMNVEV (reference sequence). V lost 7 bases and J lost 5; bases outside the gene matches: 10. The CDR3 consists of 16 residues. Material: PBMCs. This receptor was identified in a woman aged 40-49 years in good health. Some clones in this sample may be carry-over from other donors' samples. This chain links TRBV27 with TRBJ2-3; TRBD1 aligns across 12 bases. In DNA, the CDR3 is TGTGCCAGCACTTCAATGGGACAGGGGGCGAAAGATACGCAGTATTTT. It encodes CASTSMGQGAKDTQYF.